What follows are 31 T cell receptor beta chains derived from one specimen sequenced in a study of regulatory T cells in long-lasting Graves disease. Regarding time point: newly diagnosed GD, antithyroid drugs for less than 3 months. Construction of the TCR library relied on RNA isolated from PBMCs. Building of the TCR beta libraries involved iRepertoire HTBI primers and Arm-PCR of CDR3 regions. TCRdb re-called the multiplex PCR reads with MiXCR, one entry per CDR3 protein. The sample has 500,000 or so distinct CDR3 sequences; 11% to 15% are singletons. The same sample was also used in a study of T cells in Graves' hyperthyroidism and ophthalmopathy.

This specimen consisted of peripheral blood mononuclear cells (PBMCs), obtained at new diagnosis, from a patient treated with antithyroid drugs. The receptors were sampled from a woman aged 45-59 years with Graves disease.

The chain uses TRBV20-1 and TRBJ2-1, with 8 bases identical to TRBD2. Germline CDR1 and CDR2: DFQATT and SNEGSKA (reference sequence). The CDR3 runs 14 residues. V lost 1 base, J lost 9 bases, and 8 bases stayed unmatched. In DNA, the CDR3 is TGCAGTGCTAGAGTTGATGGAGCGGGAGTTGAGCAGTTCTTC. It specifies CSARVDGAGVEQFF.

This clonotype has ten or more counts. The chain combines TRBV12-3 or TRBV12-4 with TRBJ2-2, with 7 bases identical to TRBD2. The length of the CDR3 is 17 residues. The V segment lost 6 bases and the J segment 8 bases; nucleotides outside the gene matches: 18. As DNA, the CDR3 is TGTGCCAGCAGCCTAACAAACGGGGGGTACGAGATAGGGGAGCTGTTTTTT. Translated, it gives CASSLTNGGYEIGELFF.

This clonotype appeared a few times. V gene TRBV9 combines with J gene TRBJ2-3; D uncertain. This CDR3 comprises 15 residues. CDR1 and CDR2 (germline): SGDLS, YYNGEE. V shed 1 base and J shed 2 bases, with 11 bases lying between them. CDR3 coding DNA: TGTGCCAGCAGCGTAAGACCCCTGTTCACAGATACGCAGTATTTT. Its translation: CASSVRPLFTDTQYF.

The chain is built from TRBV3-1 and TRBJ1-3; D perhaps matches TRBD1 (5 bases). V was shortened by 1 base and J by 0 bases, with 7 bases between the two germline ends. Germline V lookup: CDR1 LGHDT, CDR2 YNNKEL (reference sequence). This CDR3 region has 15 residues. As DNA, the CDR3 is TGTGCCAGCAGCCAAGCCCAGGGCTCTGGAAACACCATATATTTT. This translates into CASSQAQGSGNTIYF.

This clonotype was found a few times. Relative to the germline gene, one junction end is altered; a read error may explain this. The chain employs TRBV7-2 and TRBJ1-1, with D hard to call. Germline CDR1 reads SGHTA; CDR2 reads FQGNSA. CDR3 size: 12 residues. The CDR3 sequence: CASSPEYTVAFF. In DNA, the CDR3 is TGTGCCAGCAGCCCGGAATACACTGTAGCTTTCTTT.

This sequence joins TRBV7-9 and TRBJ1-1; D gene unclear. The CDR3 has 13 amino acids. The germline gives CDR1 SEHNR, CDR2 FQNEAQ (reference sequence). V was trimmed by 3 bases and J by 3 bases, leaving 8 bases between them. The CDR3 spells CASSFSLDTEAFF. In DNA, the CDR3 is TGTGCCAGCAGCTTCTCATTGGACACTGAAGCTTTCTTT.

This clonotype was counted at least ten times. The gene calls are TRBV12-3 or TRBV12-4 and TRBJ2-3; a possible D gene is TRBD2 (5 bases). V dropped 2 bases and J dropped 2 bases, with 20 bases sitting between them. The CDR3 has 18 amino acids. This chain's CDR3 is CASSLMRASFRVTDTQYF. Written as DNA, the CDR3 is TGTGCCAGCAGTTTAATGAGGGCTAGTTTCCGGGTCACAGATACGCAGTATTTT.

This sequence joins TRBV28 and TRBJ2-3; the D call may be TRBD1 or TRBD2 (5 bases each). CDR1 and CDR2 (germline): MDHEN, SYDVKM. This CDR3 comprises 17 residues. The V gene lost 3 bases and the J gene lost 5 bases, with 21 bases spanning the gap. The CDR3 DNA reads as TGTGCCAGCAGTTTTACCTTCCGGGACCTTAGGGAAGATACGCAGTATTTT. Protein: CASSFTFRDLREDTQYF.

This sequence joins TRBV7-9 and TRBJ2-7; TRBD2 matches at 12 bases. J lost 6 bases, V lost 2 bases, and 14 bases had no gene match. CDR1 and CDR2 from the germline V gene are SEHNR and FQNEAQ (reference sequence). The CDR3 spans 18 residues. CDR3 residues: CASSLTSRPSGRASEQYF. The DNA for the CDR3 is TGTGCCAGCAGCTTAACCTCCCGGCCTAGCGGGAGGGCTAGCGAGCAGTACTTC.

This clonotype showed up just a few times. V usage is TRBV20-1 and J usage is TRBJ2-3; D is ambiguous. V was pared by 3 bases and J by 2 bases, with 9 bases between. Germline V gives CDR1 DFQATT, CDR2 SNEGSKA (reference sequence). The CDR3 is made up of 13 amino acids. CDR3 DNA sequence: TGCAGTGCTAGCGGCCTTTTCACAGATACGCAGTATTTT. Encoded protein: CSASGLFTDTQYF.

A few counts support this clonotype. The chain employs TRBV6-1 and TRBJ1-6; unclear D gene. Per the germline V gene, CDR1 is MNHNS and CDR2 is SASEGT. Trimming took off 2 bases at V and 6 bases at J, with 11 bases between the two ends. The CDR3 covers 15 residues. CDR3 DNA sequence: TGTGCCAGCAGTGAACTGGGCAGAGTTAATTCACCCCTCCACTTT. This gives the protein CASSELGRVNSPLHF.

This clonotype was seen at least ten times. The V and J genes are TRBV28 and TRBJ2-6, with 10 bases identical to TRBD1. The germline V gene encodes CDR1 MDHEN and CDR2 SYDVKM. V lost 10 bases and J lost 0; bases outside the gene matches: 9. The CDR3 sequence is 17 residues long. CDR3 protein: CAIRQGARSSGANVLTF. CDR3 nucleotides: TGTGCCATCCGACAGGGGGCTCGTTCCTCTGGGGCCAACGTCCTGACTTTC.

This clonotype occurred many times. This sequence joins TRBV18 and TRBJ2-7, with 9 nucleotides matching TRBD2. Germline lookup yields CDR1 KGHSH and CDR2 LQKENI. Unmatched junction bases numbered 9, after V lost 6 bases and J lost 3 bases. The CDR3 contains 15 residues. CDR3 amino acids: CASSPSGTVGYEQYF. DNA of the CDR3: TGTGCCAGCTCCCCTAGCGGGACGGTTGGCTACGAGCAGTACTTC.

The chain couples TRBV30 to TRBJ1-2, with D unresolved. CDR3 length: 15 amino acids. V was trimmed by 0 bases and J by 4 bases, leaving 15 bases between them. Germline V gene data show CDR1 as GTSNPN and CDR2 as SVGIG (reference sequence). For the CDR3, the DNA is TGTGCCTGGAGTGTGGGAACCTCGAGGGTCTATGGCTACACCTTC. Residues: CAWSVGTSRVYGYTF.

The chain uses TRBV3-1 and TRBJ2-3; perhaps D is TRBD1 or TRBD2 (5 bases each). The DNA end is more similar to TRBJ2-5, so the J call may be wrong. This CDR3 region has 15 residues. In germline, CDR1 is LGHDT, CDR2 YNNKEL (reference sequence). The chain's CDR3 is CASSQVGTPRETQYF. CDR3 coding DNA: TGTGCCAGCAGCCAAGTCGGGACCCCTCGGGAGACCCAGTACTTC.

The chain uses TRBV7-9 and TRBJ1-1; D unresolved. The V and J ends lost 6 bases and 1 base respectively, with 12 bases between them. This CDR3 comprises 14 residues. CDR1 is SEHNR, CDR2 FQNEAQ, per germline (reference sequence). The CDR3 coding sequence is TGTGCCAGCAGGGAAAGGCAGGCGAACACTGAAGCTTTCTTT. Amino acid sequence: CASRERQANTEAFF.

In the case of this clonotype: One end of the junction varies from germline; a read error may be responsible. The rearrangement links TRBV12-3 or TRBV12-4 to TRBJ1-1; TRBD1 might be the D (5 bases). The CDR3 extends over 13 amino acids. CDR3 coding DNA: TGTGCCAACAGTTTTAGCAGGGAGGGTGAAGTTTTCTTT. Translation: CANSFSREGEVFF.

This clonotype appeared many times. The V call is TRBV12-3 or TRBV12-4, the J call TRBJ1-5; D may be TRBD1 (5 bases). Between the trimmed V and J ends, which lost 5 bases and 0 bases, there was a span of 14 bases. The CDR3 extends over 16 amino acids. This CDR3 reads CASSAQDPVSNQPQHF. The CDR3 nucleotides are TGTGCCAGCAGTGCACAGGACCCCGTTAGCAATCAGCCCCAGCATTTT.

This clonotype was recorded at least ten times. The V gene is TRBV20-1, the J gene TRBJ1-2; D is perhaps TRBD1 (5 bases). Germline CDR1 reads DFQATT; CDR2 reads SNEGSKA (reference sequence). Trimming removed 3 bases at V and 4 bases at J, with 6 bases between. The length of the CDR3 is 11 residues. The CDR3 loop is CSARGTYGYTF. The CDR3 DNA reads TGCAGTGCTAGGGGGACCTATGGCTACACCTTC.

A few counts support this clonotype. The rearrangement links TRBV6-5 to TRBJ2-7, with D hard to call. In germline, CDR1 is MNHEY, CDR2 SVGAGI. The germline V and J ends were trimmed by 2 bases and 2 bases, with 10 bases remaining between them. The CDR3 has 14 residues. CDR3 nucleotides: TGTGCCAGCAGTTACACACGCCGAACCTACGAGCAGTACTTC. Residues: CASSYTRRTYEQYF.

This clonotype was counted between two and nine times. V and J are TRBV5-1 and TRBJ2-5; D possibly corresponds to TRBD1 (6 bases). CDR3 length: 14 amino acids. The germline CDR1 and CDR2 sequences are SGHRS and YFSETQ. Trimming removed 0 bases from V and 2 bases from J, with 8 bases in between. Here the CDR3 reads CASSLADRQETQYF. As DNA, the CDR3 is TGCGCCAGCAGCTTGGCCGACAGGCAAGAGACCCAGTACTTC.

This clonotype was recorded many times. Here the CDR3 DNA reads TGCGCCAGCAGCTTGGTGGCGACAGGGTCGGGAGAGCAGTACTTC. Its protein product is CASSLVATGSGEQYF. The rearrangement joins TRBV5-1 to TRBJ2-7; TRBD1 matches 7 bases. Germline loops: CDR1 SGHRS, CDR2 YFSETQ. V lost 0 bases to trimming and J lost 7 bases; unmatched junction nucleotides: 10. The CDR3 consists of 15 residues.

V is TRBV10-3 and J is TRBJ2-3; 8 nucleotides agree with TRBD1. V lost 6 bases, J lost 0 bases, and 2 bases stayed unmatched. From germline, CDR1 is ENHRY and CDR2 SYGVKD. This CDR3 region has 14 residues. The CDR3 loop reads CAIRGQASTDTQYF. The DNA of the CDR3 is TGTGCCATCAGGGGACAGGCTAGCACAGATACGCAGTATTTT.

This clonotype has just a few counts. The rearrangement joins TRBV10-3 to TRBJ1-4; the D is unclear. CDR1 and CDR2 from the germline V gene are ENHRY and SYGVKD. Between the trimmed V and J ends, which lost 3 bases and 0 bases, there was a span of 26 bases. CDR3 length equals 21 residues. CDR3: CAISDPGEASESPTTNEKLFF. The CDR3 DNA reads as TGTGCCATCAGTGACCCCGGGGAGGCAAGTGAAAGCCCGACAACTAATGAAAAACTGTTTTTT.

CDR3 bases: TGTGCCAGTAGTGGGACTAGCGGGTATAGCACAGATACGCAGTATTTT. The encoded protein is CASSGTSGYSTDTQYF. J is TRBJ2-3 and V is TRBV19, with 12 bases matching TRBD2. V gave up 5 bases and J gave up 0 bases; unmatched junction bases: 3. CDR1 and CDR2 from the germline V gene are LNHDA and SQIVND (reference sequence). The CDR3 runs 16 residues.

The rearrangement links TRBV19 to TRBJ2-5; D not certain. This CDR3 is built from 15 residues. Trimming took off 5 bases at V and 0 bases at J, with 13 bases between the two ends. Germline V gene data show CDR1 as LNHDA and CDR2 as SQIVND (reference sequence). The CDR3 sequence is CASSPQNSYQETQYF. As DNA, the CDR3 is TGTGCCAGTAGTCCGCAGAACTCGTACCAAGAGACCCAGTACTTC.

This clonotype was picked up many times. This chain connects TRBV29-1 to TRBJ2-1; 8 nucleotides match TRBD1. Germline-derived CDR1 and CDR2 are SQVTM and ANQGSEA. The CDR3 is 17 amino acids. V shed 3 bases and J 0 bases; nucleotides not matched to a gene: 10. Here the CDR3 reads CSVEDRVGISSYNEQFF. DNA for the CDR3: TGCAGCGTTGAGGACAGGGTTGGGATCAGCTCCTACAATGAGCAGTTCTTC.

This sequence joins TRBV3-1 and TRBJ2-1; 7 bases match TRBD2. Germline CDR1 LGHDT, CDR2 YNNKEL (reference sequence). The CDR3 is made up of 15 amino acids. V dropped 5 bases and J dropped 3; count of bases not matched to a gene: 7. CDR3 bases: TGTGCCAGCAGCACCCCGACTAGCTTCTACAATGAGCAGTTCTTC. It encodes CASSTPTSFYNEQFF.

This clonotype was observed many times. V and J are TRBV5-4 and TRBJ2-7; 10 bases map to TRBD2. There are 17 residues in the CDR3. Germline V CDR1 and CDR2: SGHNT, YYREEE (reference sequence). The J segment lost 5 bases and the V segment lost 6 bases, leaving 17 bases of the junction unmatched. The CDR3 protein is CASTSEREGSPPDEQYF. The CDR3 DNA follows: TGTGCCAGCACCTCGGAGCGGGAGGGCTCCCCACCCGACGAGCAGTACTTC.

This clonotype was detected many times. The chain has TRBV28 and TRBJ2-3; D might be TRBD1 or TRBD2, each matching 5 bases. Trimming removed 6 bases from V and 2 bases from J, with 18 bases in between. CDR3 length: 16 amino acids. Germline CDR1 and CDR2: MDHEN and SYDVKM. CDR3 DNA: TGTGCCAGCAGCGGGACCCCGATTTCTATCACAGATACGCAGTATTTT. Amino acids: CASSGTPISITDTQYF.

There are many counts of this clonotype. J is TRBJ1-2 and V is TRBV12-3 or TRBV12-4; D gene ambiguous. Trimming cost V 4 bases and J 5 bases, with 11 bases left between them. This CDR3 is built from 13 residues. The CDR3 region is CASSSGEEYGYTF. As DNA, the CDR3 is TGTGCCAGCAGTTCCGGGGAAGAGTATGGCTACACCTTC.